Listed here are 27 T cell receptor beta chains from one sample, sequenced in a study of PD-1 blockade in mismatch repair-deficient tumors. The time point is: roughly 11-day in vitro stimulation with candidate neoantigen peptide 5. Assay: immunoSEQ multiplex PCR; the TCRdb copy retains only in-frame clones and omits some. The repertoire has over 14,000 clones, less than 85% of them found once; the top ten carry 9.5% to 13%. These TCRs' antigens remain unknown. The sample here was cells cultured in vitro, taken from a patient treated with pembrolizumab. These TCRs come from an adult with mismatch repair-deficient cancer.

Only a few counts were recorded for this clone. The genes are TRBV6-5 and TRBJ1-3; maybe TRBD1 (5 bases). CDR1 is MNHEY, CDR2 SVGAGI, per germline. This CDR3 is 14 amino acids long. V shed 8 bases and J shed 0 bases, with 11 bases lying between them. In DNA form, the CDR3 reads TGTGCCAGCGGACGGACAAGCTCTGGAAACACCATATATTTT. This gives the protein CASGRTSSGNTIYF.

The chain recombines TRBV5-6 with TRBJ2-7; 13 bases line up with TRBD2. Per the germline V gene, CDR1 is SGHDT and CDR2 is YYEEEE. V lost 2 bases to trimming and J lost 6 bases; unmatched junction nucleotides: 17. This CDR3 comprises 19 residues. Here the CDR3 reads CASSFYLGSTSGRAAEQYF. DNA of the CDR3: TGTGCCAGCAGCTTCTATCTGGGCTCTACTAGCGGGAGGGCCGCCGAGCAGTACTTC.

V gene TRBV7-3 combines with J gene TRBJ2-2, with TRBD2 identical over 7 bases. CDR1 is SGHTA and CDR2 is FQGTGA in the germline V gene. The length of the CDR3 is 15 residues. J was trimmed by 5 bases and V by 3 bases; bases with no gene match: 6. In DNA, the CDR3 is TGTGCCAGCAGCTTGGGCGGGAGCGCAACCGGGGAGCTGTTTTTT. It is translated as CASSLGGSATGELFF.

This chain links TRBV27 with TRBJ2-1; the match to TRBD2 covers 9 bases. The CDR3 spans 15 residues. Germline V gene sequence: CDR1 MNHEY, CDR2 SMNVEV (reference sequence). With 3 bases clipped from V and 4 bases from J, the junction kept 4 bases outside the gene matches. The chain's CDR3 is CASSLPSGTYNEQFF. The CDR3 coding sequence is TGTGCCAGCAGTTTGCCTAGCGGGACTTACAATGAGCAGTTCTTC.

The CDR3 sequence is CASSVGTSGFYSTDTQYF. In nucleotides, the CDR3 is TGTGCCAGCAGCGTGGGGACTAGCGGCTTCTATAGCACAGATACGCAGTATTTT. The rearrangement uses TRBV5-4 and TRBJ2-3, with 11 bases lining up with TRBD2. CDR1 and CDR2 from the germline V gene are SGHNT and YYREEE (reference sequence). J gave up 0 bases and V 4 bases, and 10 bases lay outside the gene matches. CDR3 size: 18 residues.

CDR3 loop: CASSRGPGTEAFF. CDR3 nucleotides: TGTGCCAGCAGCAGGGGACCGGGCACTGAAGCTTTCTTT. V usage is TRBV7-8 and J usage is TRBJ1-1; D might be TRBD1 (5 bases). This CDR3 has 13 residues. CDR1 is SGHVS, CDR2 FQNEAQ, per germline. V was cut by 5 bases and J by 4 bases, with 11 bases left in between. Based on the CDR3 plus reference TRBV7-8 and TRBJ1-1, the full variable domain is GAGVSQSPRYKVAKRGQDVALRCDPISGHVSLFWYQQALGQGPEFLTYFQNEAQLDKSGLPSDRFFAERPEGSVSTLKIQRTQQEDSAVYLCASSRGPGTEAFFGQGTRLTVV.

The chain joins TRBV6-4 to TRBJ2-2; tentatively, D is TRBD2 (6 bases). V dropped 6 bases and J dropped 2 bases, with 10 bases sitting between them. Germline CDR1 and CDR2: MRHNA and SNTAGT. The CDR3 sequence is 14 residues long. CDR3 sequence: CASRTGLNTGELFF. The CDR3 nucleotides are TGTGCCAGCAGAACGGGACTCAACACCGGGGAGCTGTTTTTT.

The chain is built from TRBV9 and TRBJ1-5, with D perhaps TRBD1 (5 bases). Trimming removed 4 bases at V and 1 base at J, with 12 bases between. This CDR3 has 15 residues. Germline CDR1 reads SGDLS; CDR2 reads YYNGEE. The CDR3 DNA reads TGTGCCAGCAGCTCTGGGACGGAAAGCAATCAGCCCCAGCATTTT. Amino acid sequence: CASSSGTESNQPQHF.

This CDR3 is CATSRDEEGGSYNSPLHF. The DNA of the CDR3 is TGTGCCACCAGCAGAGATGAAGAGGGGGGCTCCTATAATTCACCCCTCCACTTT. The chain recombines TRBV15 with TRBJ1-6; D is perhaps TRBD1 (6 bases). Between the trimmed V and J ends, which lost 0 bases and 0 bases, there was a span of 12 bases. The CDR3 extends over 18 amino acids. Looked up from germline, CDR1 is LNHNV and CDR2 is YYDKDF (reference sequence).

The chain uses TRBV6-1 and TRBJ2-1; no firm D call. The V gene lost 5 bases and the J gene lost 5 bases, with 13 bases spanning the gap. This CDR3 has 14 amino acids. Looked up from germline, CDR1 is MNHNS and CDR2 is SASEGT. DNA of the CDR3: TGTGCCAGCAGTAACAGACCCTTCGACAATGAGCAGTTCTTC. Protein product: CASSNRPFDNEQFF.

V is TRBV7-9 and J is TRBJ2-1; TRBD1 or TRBD2 may be the D gene (5 bases each). This CDR3 region has 17 residues. Germline V lookup: CDR1 SEHNR, CDR2 FQNEAQ (reference sequence). V lost 5 bases and J 0 bases, leaving 17 bases between the germline ends. In nucleotides, the CDR3 is TGTGCCAGCAGCCCCCCCGGGACCTCAAACTCCTACAATGAGCAGTTCTTC. Its translation: CASSPPGTSNSYNEQFF.

This clone was recorded once. The V and J genes are TRBV5-1 and TRBJ2-1, with TRBD2 identical over 10 bases. The CDR3 is 15 amino acids. CDR1 and CDR2 from the germline V gene are SGHRS and YFSETQ. Germline trimming cut 5 bases from V and 3 bases from J; bases unmatched to any gene: 5. The DNA for the CDR3 is TGCGCCAGCAGTTCCACTAGCGGGGTCTACAATGAGCAGTTCTTC. This translates into CASSSTSGVYNEQFF. Complete variable domain (other parts from reference TRBV5-1 and TRBJ2-1): KAGVTQTPRYLIKTRGQQVTLSCSPISGHRSVSWYQQTPGQGLQFLFEYFSETQRNKGNFPGRFSGRQFSNSRSEMNVSTLELGDSALYLCASSSTSGVYNEQFFGPGTRLTVL.

This clone showed up just once. The rearrangement uses TRBV25-1 and TRBJ2-1; 7 bases match TRBD1. Germline CDR1 reads MGHDK; CDR2 reads SYGVNS. The CDR3 runs to 15 residues. Trimming took 4 bases from V and 6 from J; bases not matched to a gene: 9. CDR3 loop: CASSAIDRAVNEQFF. As DNA, the CDR3 is TGTGCCAGCAGTGCCATTGACAGGGCCGTCAATGAGCAGTTCTTC.

The chain carries TRBV28 and TRBJ2-3, with TRBD2 matching 10 bases. The CDR3 length is 15 residues. After removal of 7 bases from V and 5 bases from J, the junction contained 9 bases not matched to a gene. The germline gives CDR1 MDHEN, CDR2 SYDVKM. The chain's CDR3 is CASTTLAGRGDTQYF. The CDR3 DNA reads TGTGCCAGCACCACACTAGCGGGACGAGGAGATACGCAGTATTTT.

The chain uses TRBV10-2 and TRBJ2-1; 11 bases fit TRBD2. Losses at the gene ends were 0 bases for V and 3 bases for J; bases not matched to a gene: 1. CDR1 and CDR2 from the germline V gene are WSHSY and SAAADI. The CDR3 extends over 16 amino acids. This CDR3 reads CASSESGTSGYNEQFF. The CDR3 DNA follows: TGCGCCAGCAGTGAGTCCGGGACTAGCGGCTACAATGAGCAGTTCTTC.

The chain couples TRBV7-9 to TRBJ2-1; D is undetermined. The CDR3 extends over 14 amino acids. V was clipped by 0 bases and J by 7 bases, with 10 bases between them. Germline V gene sequence: CDR1 SEHNR, CDR2 FQNEAQ (reference sequence). For the CDR3, the DNA is TGTGCCAGCAGCTTAGCCGTAAAAAGGAATGAGCAGTTCTTC. This gives the protein CASSLAVKRNEQFF.

This clone was recorded a few times. This chain links TRBV19 with TRBJ2-2, with D possibly being TRBD1 or TRBD2 (5 bases each). The CDR3 totals 16 residues. The germline V and J ends were trimmed by 3 bases and 5 bases, with 16 bases remaining between them. CDR1 and CDR2 from the germline V gene are LNHDA and SQIVND (reference sequence). The CDR3 DNA reads TGTGCCAGTAGTATCCGATCCGGGACGTTTACCGGGGAGCTGTTTTTT. This translates into CASSIRSGTFTGELFF.

The V and J genes are TRBV7-9 and TRBJ2-2; the D is unclear. CDR3 size: 13 residues. From germline, CDR1 is SEHNR and CDR2 FQNEAQ (reference sequence). Trimming removed 2 bases from V and 5 bases from J, with 6 bases in between. CDR3 in DNA: TGTGCCAGCAGCTTAAGTGGAACCGGGGAGCTGTTTTTT. This translates into CASSLSGTGELFF.

J is TRBJ2-3 and V is TRBV6-5; D not certain. The germline V gene has CDR1 MNHEY and CDR2 SVGAGI. The CDR3 consists of 14 residues. V was pared by 6 bases and J by 7 bases, with 17 bases between. The CDR3 nucleotides are TGTGCCAGCAGGCCCGCCCTAGTAGCTAATACGCAGTATTTT. This translates into CASRPALVANTQYF.

This chain joins TRBV5-1 and TRBJ2-5; D possibly corresponds to TRBD2 (5 bases). In germline, CDR1 is SGHRS, CDR2 YFSETQ. Trimming left V 2 bases short and J 5 bases short, with 22 bases between. This CDR3 is built from 17 residues. CDR3 nucleotides: TGCGCCAGCAGCTTCCTGACGCGTGGTGTGAGGACTGAGACCCAGTACTTC. Translated, it gives CASSFLTRGVRTETQYF.

The chain has TRBV5-1 and TRBJ2-1; 9 bases agree with TRBD2. The CDR3 spans 18 residues. Per the germline V gene, CDR1 is SGHRS and CDR2 is YFSETQ. V lost 7 bases and J lost 2; bases outside the gene matches: 16. The CDR3 here is CASGPWSSSGATYNEQFF. The CDR3 coding sequence is TGCGCCAGCGGCCCCTGGTCGTCTAGCGGGGCTACCTACAATGAGCAGTTCTTC.

CDR3 sequence: CASRSTGHSTDTQYF. The CDR3 DNA reads as TGTGCCAGCAGATCGACAGGGCACTCTACAGATACGCAGTATTTT. The V call is TRBV6-4, the J call TRBJ2-3, with 7 positions matching TRBD1. Trimming at V came to 6 bases and at J to 3 bases, leaving 9 bases not matched to a gene. Germline V gene lookup returns CDR1 MRHNA and CDR2 SNTAGT. CDR3 length: 15 amino acids.

The sample holds a few counts of this clone. The rearrangement joins TRBV5-1 to TRBJ2-3, with D uncertain. The CDR3 runs 13 residues. Germline CDR1 and CDR2: SGHRS and YFSETQ. Trimming shortened V by 6 bases and J by 5 bases, and 13 bases separated the two germline ends. The CDR3 DNA reads TGCGCCAGCAAAAGCCCCGGCGGAGATACGCAGTATTTT. Amino acids: CASKSPGGDTQYF.

J is TRBJ1-2 and V is TRBV28; D not certain. The CDR3 sequence is 12 residues long. From germline, CDR1 is MDHEN and CDR2 SYDVKM. V dropped 5 bases and J dropped 4 bases, with 8 bases sitting between them. The CDR3 here is CASSRALYGYTF. The CDR3 DNA reads TGTGCCAGCAGTAGGGCCCTCTATGGCTACACCTTC.

The chain joins TRBV27 to TRBJ1-1, with a tentative D call TRBD1 (6 bases). The V gene's germline CDR1 is MNHEY and CDR2 SMNVEV (reference sequence). The V gene lost 8 bases and the J gene lost 5 bases, with 24 bases spanning the gap. The CDR3 has 16 amino acids. Here the CDR3 DNA reads TGTGCCAGCCGCCCAGAGGGACAACTCCGAGGGACTGAAGCTTTCTTT. It translates to CASRPEGQLRGTEAFF.

The rearrangement links TRBV18 to TRBJ2-5; D may correspond to TRBD1 or TRBD2 (5 bases each). This CDR3 comprises 11 residues. Germline V gene lookup returns CDR1 KGHSH and CDR2 LQKENI. The V gene lost 4 bases and the J gene lost 5 bases, with 5 bases spanning the gap. The CDR3 spells CASSRGETQYF. The CDR3 DNA is TGTGCCAGCTCACGGGGGGAGACCCAGTACTTC.

V usage is TRBV5-6 and J usage is TRBJ2-5; no firm D call. In germline, CDR1 is SGHDT, CDR2 YYEEEE. CDR3 size: 12 residues. The V and J ends lost 3 bases and 4 bases respectively, with 7 bases between them. CDR3 sequence (DNA): TGTGCCAGCAGCTCGTACGGAGAGACCCAGTACTTC. It is translated as CASSSYGETQYF.